The source of this T cell receptor (beta chain) is a study of pediatric ulcerative colitis. Study details: Disease was pancolitis in over 5 and left-sided in two, histology-confirmed.

As regards this clone: Its target is not known.

During colonoscopy, one to two rectal pinch biopsies were collected. Sequencing used immunoSEQ multiplex PCR; TCRdb keeps in-frame clones, though not all of them. The sample records approximately 40,000 clones, roughly 71% being singletons. General study findings and limits: Rectal repertoires separated controls, mild-moderate and acute severe colitis.

This CDR3 spans 14 amino acids. Looked up from germline, CDR1 is SGDLS and CDR2 is YYNGEE. Trimming shortened V by 0 bases and J by 2 bases, and 8 bases separated the two germline ends. The TCR comes from a boy between 10 and 17 years old with severe ulcerative colitis. The sequenced sample consisted of gut tissue. This chain uses TRBV9 with TRBJ1-1; TRBD1 might be the D (5 bases). CDR3 loop: CASSVGWGNTEAFF. DNA for the CDR3: TGTGCCAGCAGCGTAGGTTGGGGCAACACTGAAGCTTTCTTT.